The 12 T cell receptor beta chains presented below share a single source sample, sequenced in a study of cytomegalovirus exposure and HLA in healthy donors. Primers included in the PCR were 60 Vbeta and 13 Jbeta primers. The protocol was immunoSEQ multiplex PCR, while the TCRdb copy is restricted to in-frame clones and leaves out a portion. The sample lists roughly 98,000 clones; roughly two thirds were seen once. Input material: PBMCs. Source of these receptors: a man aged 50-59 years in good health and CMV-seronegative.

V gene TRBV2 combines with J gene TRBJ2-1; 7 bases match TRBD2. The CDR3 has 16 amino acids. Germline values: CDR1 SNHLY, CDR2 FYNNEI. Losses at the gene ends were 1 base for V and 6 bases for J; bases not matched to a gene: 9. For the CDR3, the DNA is TGTGCCAGCAGTGAAGGCTCCGGCGGGAGAGGCAATGAGCAGTTCTTC. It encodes CASSEGSGGRGNEQFF. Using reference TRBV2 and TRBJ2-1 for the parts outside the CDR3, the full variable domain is EPEVTQTPSHQVTQMGQEVILRCVPISNHLYFYWYRQILGQKVEFLVSFYNNEISEKSEIFDDQFSVERPDGSNFTLKIRSTKLEDSAMYFCASSEGSGGRGNEQFFGPGTRLTVL.

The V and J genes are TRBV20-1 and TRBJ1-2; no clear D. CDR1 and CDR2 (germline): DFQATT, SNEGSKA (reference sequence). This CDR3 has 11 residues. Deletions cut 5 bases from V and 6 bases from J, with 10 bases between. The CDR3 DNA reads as TGCAGTGCTCAGAGACTGGATGGCTACACCTTC. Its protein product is CSAQRLDGYTF.

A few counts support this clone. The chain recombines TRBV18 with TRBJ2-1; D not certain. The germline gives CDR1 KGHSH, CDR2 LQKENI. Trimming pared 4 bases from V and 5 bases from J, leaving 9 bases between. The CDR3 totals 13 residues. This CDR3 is CASSLGSDNEQFF. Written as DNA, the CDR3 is TGTGCCAGCTCACTTGGTTCAGACAATGAGCAGTTCTTC.

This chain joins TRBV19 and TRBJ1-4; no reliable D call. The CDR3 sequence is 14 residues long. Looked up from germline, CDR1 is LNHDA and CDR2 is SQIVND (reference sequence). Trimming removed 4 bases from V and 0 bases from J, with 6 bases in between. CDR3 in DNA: TGTGCCAGTAGTAGGGCTGCAACTAATGAAAAACTGTTTTTT. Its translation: CASSRAATNEKLFF.

The CDR3, as DNA: TGTGCCAGCAGTCCCGGGGGGTGGGCCTACGAGCAGTACTTC. It specifies CASSPGGWAYEQYF. The chain carries TRBV27 and TRBJ2-7, with 7 bases that match TRBD2. The germline CDR1 and CDR2 sequences are MNHEY and SMNVEV (reference sequence). The V and J ends lost 5 bases and 2 bases, in that order; junction bases with no gene match: 6. The CDR3 extends over 14 amino acids.

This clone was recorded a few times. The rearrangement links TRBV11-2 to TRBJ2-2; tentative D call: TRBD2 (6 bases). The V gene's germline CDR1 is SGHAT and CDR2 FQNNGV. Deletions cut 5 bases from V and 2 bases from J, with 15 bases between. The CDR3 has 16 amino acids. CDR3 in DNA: TGTGCCAGCAGCCGGTCTAGCGCCCTAAACACCGGGGAGCTGTTTTTT. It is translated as CASSRSSALNTGELFF.

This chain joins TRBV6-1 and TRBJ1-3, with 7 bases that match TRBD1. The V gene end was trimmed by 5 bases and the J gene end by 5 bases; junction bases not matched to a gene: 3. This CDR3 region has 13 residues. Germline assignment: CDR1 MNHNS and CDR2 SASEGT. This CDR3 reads CASSPQGRNTIYF. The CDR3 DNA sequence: TGTGCCAGCAGTCCACAGGGGCGAAACACCATATATTTT.

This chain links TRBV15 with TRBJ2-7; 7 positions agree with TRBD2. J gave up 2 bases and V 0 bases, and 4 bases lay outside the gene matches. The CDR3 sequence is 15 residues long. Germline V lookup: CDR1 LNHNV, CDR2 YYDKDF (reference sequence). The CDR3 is CATSREGGGAYEQYF. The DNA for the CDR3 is TGTGCCACCAGCAGAGAGGGCGGGGGAGCCTACGAGCAGTACTTC.

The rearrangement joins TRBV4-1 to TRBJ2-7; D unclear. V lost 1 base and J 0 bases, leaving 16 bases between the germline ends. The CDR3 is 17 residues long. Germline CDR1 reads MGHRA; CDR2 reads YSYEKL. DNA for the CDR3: TGCGCCAGCAGCCAAGTGCCCCCCCGGGTGGGCTCCTACGAGCAGTACTTC. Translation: CASSQVPPRVGSYEQYF.

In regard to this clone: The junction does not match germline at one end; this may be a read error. CDR3 region: CASSLAPLLMNAEAFF. CDR3 in DNA: TGTGCCAGCAGCTTAGCGCCTCTGCTAATGAACGCTGAAGCTTTCTTT. V is TRBV7-9 and J is TRBJ1-1; unclear D gene. CDR3 length: 16 amino acids. CDR1 and CDR2 (germline): SEHNR, FQNEAQ (reference sequence).

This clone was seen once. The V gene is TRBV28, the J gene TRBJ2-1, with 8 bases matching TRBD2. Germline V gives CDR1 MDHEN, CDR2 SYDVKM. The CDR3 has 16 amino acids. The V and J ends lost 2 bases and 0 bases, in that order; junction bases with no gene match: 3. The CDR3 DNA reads TGTGCCAGCAGTTTAATAGCGGGGAGCTCCTACAATGAGCAGTTCTTC. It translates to CASSLIAGSSYNEQFF.

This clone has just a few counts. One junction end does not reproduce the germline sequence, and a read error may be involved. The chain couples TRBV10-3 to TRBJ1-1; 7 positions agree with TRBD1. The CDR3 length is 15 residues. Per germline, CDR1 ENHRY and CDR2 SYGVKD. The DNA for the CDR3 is TGTGCCAGCAGTGAACTGACAGGGACCAACACTGAAGCTTTCTTT. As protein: CASSELTGTNTEAFF.